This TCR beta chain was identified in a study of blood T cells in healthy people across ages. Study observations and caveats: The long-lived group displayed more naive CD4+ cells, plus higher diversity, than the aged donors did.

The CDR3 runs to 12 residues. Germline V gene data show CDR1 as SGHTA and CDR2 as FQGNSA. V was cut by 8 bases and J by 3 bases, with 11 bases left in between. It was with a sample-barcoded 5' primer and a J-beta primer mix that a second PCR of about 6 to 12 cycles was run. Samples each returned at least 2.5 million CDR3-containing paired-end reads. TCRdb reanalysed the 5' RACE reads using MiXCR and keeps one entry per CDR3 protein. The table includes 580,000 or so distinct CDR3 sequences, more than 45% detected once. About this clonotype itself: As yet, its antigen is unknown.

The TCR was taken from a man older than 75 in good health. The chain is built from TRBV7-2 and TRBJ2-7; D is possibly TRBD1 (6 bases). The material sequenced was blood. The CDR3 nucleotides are TGTGCCAGCGGGGGCAAGGGCTACGAGCAGTACTTC. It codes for CASGGKGYEQYF.